The rows below give T cell receptor beta chains drawn from one sample of a study of shared clonotypes between healthy human individuals. The method was immunoSEQ multiplex PCR; TCRdb's version includes in-frame clones alone and lacks a portion of them. The sample records around 1.9 million clones, roughly 91% being singletons. Sequencing was carried out using naive CD8+ T cells from PBMCs. All receptors come from a man between 18 and 29 years old in good health. Some clones in this sample may be carry-over from other donors' samples. Each CDR3 is given with its conserved first and last residue. A D gene is named only where the DNA matches it firmly. Not every row has a clone size; where given, it reads once, few, many or a size class.

TRBJ2-7	once	TRBV5-6	-	CASSFRGPSYEQYF	TGTGCCAGCAGCTTCCGGGGCCCATCCTACGAGCAGTACTTC
TRBJ2-2	-	TRBV7-9	-	CASSPPRVGIITGELFF	TGTGCCAGCAGCCCACCTCGGGTTGGGATAATCACCGGGGAGCTGTTTTTT
TRBJ1-3	-	TRBV4-3	-	CASSQDGGSYSGNTIYF	TGCGCCAGCAGCCAAGATGGTGGCAGCTACTCTGGAAACACCATATATTTT
TRBJ1-2	-	TRBV5-6	-	CASSPLERARRGYTF	TGTGCCAGCAGCCCCTTGGAAAGAGCAAGAAGGGGCTACACCTTC
TRBJ1-2	-	TRBV2	-	CASSEAPKGRFYGYTF	TGTGCCAGCAGTGAAGCCCCAAAGGGCCGTTTCTATGGCTACACCTTC
TRBJ2-2	-	TRBV28	-	CASSPRGTGTNTGELFF	TGTGCCAGCAGCCCTAGAGGAACAGGGACGAACACCGGGGAGCTGTTTTTT
TRBJ2-1	-	TRBV2	TRBD2	CASSERGGRADNEQFF	TGTGCCAGCAGTGAAAGGGGCGGGAGGGCCGATAATGAGCAGTTCTTC
TRBJ2-3	-	TRBV27	TRBD2	CASSLDYGVAGGPGDTQYF	TGTGCCAGCAGTTTAGATTATGGGGTAGCGGGAGGGCCGGGAGATACGCAGTATTTT
TRBJ1-5	-	TRBV6-1	TRBD1	CASSEEGQGWQPQHF	TGTGCCAGCAGTGAAGAGGGACAGGGATGGCAGCCCCAGCATTTT
TRBJ2-1	once	TRBV5-8	TRBD2	CASSLFRGRANEQFF	TGTGCCAGCAGCTTGTTCCGCGGGAGGGCCAATGAGCAGTTCTTC
TRBJ2-5	-	TRBV2	TRBD2	CASSGLAGGETQYF	TGTGCCAGCAGTGGACTAGCGGGAGGAGAGACCCAGTACTTC
TRBJ2-7	-	TRBV28	-	CASSLYKGVLAYEQYF	TGTGCCAGCAGTTTATATAAGGGGGTTTTAGCCTACGAGCAGTACTTC
TRBJ2-2	once	TRBV23-1	-	CASSPSEASQSGELFF	TGCGCCAGCAGTCCCAGCGAGGCCTCCCAGAGCGGGGAGCTGTTTTTT
TRBJ1-1	-	TRBV27	-	CASSPRRIKTEAFF	TGTGCCAGCAGTCCACGGCGTATTAAGACTGAAGCTTTCTTT
TRBJ2-2	few	TRBV29-1	TRBD1	CSVEGTGTGELFF	TGCAGCGTCGAAGGGACAGGAACCGGGGAGCTGTTTTTT
TRBJ2-2	-	TRBV7-3	TRBD1	CASSAGTGGTGELFF	TGTGCCAGCAGCGCCGGGACAGGGGGGACCGGGGAGCTGTTTTTT
TRBJ1-1	-	TRBV2	-	CAILREQFNSAFF	TGTGCCATCCTGCGGGAGCAGTTCAATTCAGCTTTCTTT
TRBJ2-2	once	TRBV9	-	CASRGAGAGTGELFF	TGTGCCAGCAGAGGAGCAGGAGCGGGCACCGGGGAGCTGTTTTTT
TRBJ1-2	-	TRBV6-1	-	CASVPPGHQGGYTF	TGTGCCAGCGTACCCCCGGGACACCAAGGCGGCTACACCTTC
TRBJ2-2	-	TRBV6-1	TRBD2	CASSGTGLADLTGELFF	TGTGCCAGCAGTGGGACGGGACTAGCGGATCTCACCGGGGAGCTGTTTTTT
TRBJ2-3	-	TRBV27	-	CASSQRYRLLGQSTDTQYF	TGTGCCAGCAGTCAACGTTATCGGCTTCTGGGGCAGAGCACAGATACGCAGTATTTT
TRBJ2-7	-	TRBV19	-	CASSIGTTYEQYF	TGTGCCAGTAGTATAGGGACAACGTACGAGCAGTACTTC
TRBJ2-7	-	TRBV11-2	-	CASSQRGRAYEQYF	TGTGCCAGCAGCCAGAGGGGGAGGGCCTACGAGCAGTACTTC
TRBJ1-3	-	TRBV28	-	CASNVRGGLGNTIYF	TGTGCCAGCAACGTCCGAGGGGGTCTTGGAAACACCATATATTTT
TRBJ2-7	-	TRBV7-6	-	CASSADSRNEQYF	TGTGCCAGCAGCGCAGACAGTAGGAACGAGCAGTACTTC
TRBJ1-4	-	TRBV6-5	-	CASTRGGDNEKLFF	TGTGCCAGCACCCGAGGGGGAGATAATGAAAAACTGTTTTTT
TRBJ2-1	-	TRBV27	-	CASSLAAGTDNEQFF	TGTGCCAGCAGTTTAGCGGCAGGGACGGACAATGAGCAGTTCTTC
TRBJ2-7	-	TRBV6-5	TRBD2	CASSYQRESEQYF	TGTGCCAGCAGTTACCAGCGGGAGTCCGAGCAGTACTTC
TRBJ2-7	-	TRBV21-1	-	CASSIGTSGEQYF	TGTGCCAGCAGCATTGGGACTAGCGGCGAGCAGTACTTC
TRBJ2-7	-	TRBV6-1	-	CASSNLGSSYEQYF	TGTGCCAGCAGCAACCTTGGAAGCTCCTACGAGCAGTACTTC
TRBJ2-7	-	TRBV19	TRBD1	CASSPSTGSYEQYF	TGTGCCAGTAGCCCATCGACAGGGTCCTACGAGCAGTACTTC
TRBJ2-5	-	TRBV27	-	CASRNTGTTETQYF	TGTGCCAGCAGGAACACCGGGACAACGGAGACCCAGTACTTC
TRBJ2-2	-	TRBV5-1	-	CASSLRVAGELFF	TGCGCCAGCAGCCTCAGGGTAGCCGGGGAGCTGTTTTTT
TRBJ1-2	-	TRBV29-1	TRBD1	CSGLTGGNGYTF	TGCAGCGGCCTGACAGGGGGGAATGGCTACACCTTC
TRBJ1-2	few	TRBV27	-	CASSLLPANYGYTF	TGTGCCAGCAGTTTATTGCCGGCTAACTATGGCTACACCTTC
TRBJ1-5	-	TRBV9	-	CASSVGQSNQPQHF	TGTGCCAGCAGCGTAGGGCAGAGCAATCAGCCCCAGCATTTT
TRBJ1-5	once	TRBV10-3	-	CAISEIWSRESHQPQHF	TGTGCCATCAGTGAGATATGGTCCAGGGAAAGCCATCAGCCCCAGCATTTT
TRBJ2-7	once	TRBV10-2	TRBD2	CASSGTSGRTRYEQYF	TGCGCCAGCAGCGGGACTAGCGGGAGAACCCGCTACGAGCAGTACTTC
TRBJ1-2	few	TRBV4-1	-	CASGGFGVGYTF	TGCGCCAGCGGAGGATTTGGGGTGGGCTACACCTTC
TRBJ1-4	-	TRBV6-1	-	CASSEAPAGEKLFF	TGTGCCAGCAGTGAGGCCCCGGCAGGGGAAAAACTGTTTTTT
TRBJ1-2	-	TRBV4-3	TRBD1	CASSLAYPTGGGYGYTF	TGCGCCAGCAGCCTCGCATACCCGACAGGGGGTGGCTATGGCTACACCTTC
TRBJ1-2	-	TRBV5-3	-	CARSNTTGINYGYTF	TGTGCCAGAAGCAACACGACGGGGATTAACTATGGCTACACCTTC